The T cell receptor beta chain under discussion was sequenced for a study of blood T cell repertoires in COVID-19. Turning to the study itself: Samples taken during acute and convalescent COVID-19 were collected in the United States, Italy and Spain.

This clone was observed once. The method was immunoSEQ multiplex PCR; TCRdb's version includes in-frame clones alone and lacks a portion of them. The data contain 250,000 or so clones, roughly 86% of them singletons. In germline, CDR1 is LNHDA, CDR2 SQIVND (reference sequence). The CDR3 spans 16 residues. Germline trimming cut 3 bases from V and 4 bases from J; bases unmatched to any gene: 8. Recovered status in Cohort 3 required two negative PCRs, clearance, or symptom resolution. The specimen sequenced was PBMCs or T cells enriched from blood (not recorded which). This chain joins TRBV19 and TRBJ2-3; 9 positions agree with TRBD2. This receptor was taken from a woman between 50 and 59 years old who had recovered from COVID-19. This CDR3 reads CASSIGPSGASDTQYF. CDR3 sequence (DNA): TGTGCCAGTAGTATTGGCCCTAGCGGGGCCTCAGATACGCAGTATTTT.